This entry describes one TCR beta chain. The antigen this receptor binds is unknown. Base-call qualities are not available, and no considerably larger clone is one nucleotide away. This sample was included in a study of breast tumors, draining lymph nodes, adjacent tissues (dated by TCRdb to the mid-2010s). Describing the broader study: The study compared TCR beta repertoires across tumor, adjacent nontumor tissue and axillary lymph nodes from breast cancer patients. The study was designed to assess the relationships and possible T-cell exchange between tumor, surrounding tissue and draining lymph node repertoires in human breast cancer.

Lymph node samples were obtained from the axillary draining lymph nodes of breast cancer patients. TCRdb records Illumina HiSeq 2000 as the sequencer. Multiplex PCR amplification was used to build the TCR beta chain libraries. High-throughput sequencing was used to analyze the amplified TCR beta chain products. The public reads were run again by TCRdb, first through fastp at Q25 and then through MiXCR, and only productive beta chains were kept. Every distinct CDR3 protein forms one entry, paired with its most common genes and DNA. For this sample the table gives about 180,000 distinct CDR3 sequences, of which 30% to 35% were detected only once. The top ten clones comprise roughly 4.3% of the sample. What the study reported, not specific to this receptor: The data were judged consistent with most tumor T cells deriving from the lymph node and then expanding within tumor tissue. The similarity between tumor and nontumor tissue repertoires was significantly greater in luminal-like breast cancer than in basal-like breast cancer. The conclusion that tumor T cells originate in lymph nodes was presented as consistent with a hypothesis rather than as directly demonstrated. Tumor T-cell repertoires showed less diversity than lymph node repertoires and more diversity than nontumor tissue repertoires, and tumor T-cell repertoires showed preferential V and J gene usage.

Via the germline V gene, CDR1 is SNHLY and CDR2 FYNNEI. Here V drops 6 bases and J drops 4 bases, and the junction holds 5 bases not matched to any gene. The CDR3 runs 14 residues from the cysteine to the phenylalanine. The retained sequence is limited to the CDR3, 42 bases, with the frame set at the first base. This receptor was taken from a female donor with breast cancer. Some clones in this sample may be carry-over from other donors' samples. Specimen: axillary lymph node tissue. The chain is assembled from TRBV2 and TRBJ2-7; 11 bases in the junction line up with TRBD1. The sequence in DNA is TGTGCCAGCAGGGGGACAGGGGGTACGTACGAGCAGTACTTC. This translates into CASRGTGGTYEQYF.